This TCR beta chain was identified in a study of OX40 agonist ivuxolimab in advanced cancers. This clone was seen only once. Repertoires were generated with immunoSEQ multiplex PCR, while TCRdb's copy carries only in-frame clones and drops some. The sample consists of about 49,000 clones, 81% of them appearing once. This clonotype was sampled from an adult with an advanced solid tumor such as melanoma, head and neck, liver or kidney cancer. The material sequenced was CD4+ or CD8+ T cells sorted from blood, taken in a trial of the OX40 agonist ivuxolimab.

CDR3 loop: CASSPGLAGGPAYNEQFF. The CDR3 nucleotides are TGTGCCAGCAGCCCGGGGCTAGCGGGAGGGCCGGCCTACAATGAGCAGTTCTTC. The chain uses TRBV14 and TRBJ2-1; TRBD2 agrees at 12 bases. Germline V gene sequence: CDR1 SGHDN, CDR2 FVKESK. The CDR3 runs to 18 residues. Trimming cost V 4 bases and J 2 bases; bases outside gene matches: 9.